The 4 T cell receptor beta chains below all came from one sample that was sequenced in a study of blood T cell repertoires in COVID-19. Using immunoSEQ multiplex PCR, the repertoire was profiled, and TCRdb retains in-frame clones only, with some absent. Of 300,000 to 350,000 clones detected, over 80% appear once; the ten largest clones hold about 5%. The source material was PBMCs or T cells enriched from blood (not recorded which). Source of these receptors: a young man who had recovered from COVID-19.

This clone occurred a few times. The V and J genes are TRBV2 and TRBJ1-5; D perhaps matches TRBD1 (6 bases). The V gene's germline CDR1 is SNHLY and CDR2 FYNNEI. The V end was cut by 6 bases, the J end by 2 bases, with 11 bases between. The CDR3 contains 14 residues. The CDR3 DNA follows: TGTGCCAGCAGCTACACAGGGCGCAATCAGCCCCAGCATTTT. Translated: CASSYTGRNQPQHF.

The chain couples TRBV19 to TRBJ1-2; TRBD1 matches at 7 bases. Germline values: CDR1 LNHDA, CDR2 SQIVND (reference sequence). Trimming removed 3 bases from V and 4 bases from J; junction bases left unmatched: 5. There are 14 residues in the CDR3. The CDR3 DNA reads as TGTGCCAGTAGTATCCCCGGGACAGTCTATGGCTACACCTTC. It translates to CASSIPGTVYGYTF.

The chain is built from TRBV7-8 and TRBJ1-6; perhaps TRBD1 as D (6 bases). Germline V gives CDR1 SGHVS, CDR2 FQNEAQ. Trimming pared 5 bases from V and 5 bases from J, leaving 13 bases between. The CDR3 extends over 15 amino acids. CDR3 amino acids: CASSPLAGDNSPLHF. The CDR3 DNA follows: TGTGCCAGCAGCCCGCTTGCAGGGGATAATTCACCCCTCCACTTT.

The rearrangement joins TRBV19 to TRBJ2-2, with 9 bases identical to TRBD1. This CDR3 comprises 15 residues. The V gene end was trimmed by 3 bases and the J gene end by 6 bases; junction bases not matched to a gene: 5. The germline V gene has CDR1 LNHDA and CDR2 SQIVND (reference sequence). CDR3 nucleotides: TGTGCCAGTAGTATGTACGACAGGGGGTCCGGGGAGCTGTTTTTT. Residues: CASSMYDRGSGELFF.